The 22 T cell receptor beta chains given below trace back to one sample, sequenced in a study of Graves' ophthalmopathy and Graves' hyperthyroidism. Transcripts of RNA were the source for amplifying TCR beta CDR3 regions. An initial RT-PCR round employing HTBI primers preceded a second-round multiplex PCR. MiXCR, run by TCRdb on the multiplex PCR reads, gives a single entry per CDR3 protein. The sample lists over a million distinct CDR3 sequences, about 40% seen once, with roughly 10% in the top ten. The specimen sequenced was peripheral blood or thyroid tissue (not recorded which). The receptors shown here come from an adult man with Graves' hyperthyroidism.

This clonotype was detected ten times or more. This sequence joins TRBV29-1 and TRBJ1-2, with 9 bases matching TRBD1. The CDR3 is 13 residues long. CDR1 is SQVTM, CDR2 ANQGSEA, per germline. The ends lost 6 bases at V and 6 bases at J; junction bases unmatched: 8. Here the CDR3 DNA reads TGCAGCGTAGACCCGGGACAGGGTCATGGCTACACCTTC. Translating gives CSVDPGQGHGYTF.

Of note for this clonotype: This may arise from a read error, as a much more abundant clone is one base away. This chain joins TRBV10-3 and TRBJ1-2, with a tentative D call TRBD1 (5 bases). The CDR3 is made up of 12 amino acids. From germline, CDR1 is ENHRY and CDR2 SYGVKD. Between the trimmed V and J ends, which lost 5 bases and 6 bases, there was a span of 10 bases. CDR3 DNA sequence: TGTGCCATCAGTTACTGGGGGGATGGCTACACCTTC. Protein product: CAISYWGDGYTF.

This clonotype came up many times. The CDR3 is CASSIVRMNTEAFF. CDR3 nucleotides: TGTGCCAGTAGTATAGTTCGGATGAACACTGAAGCTTTCTTT. The chain carries TRBV19 and TRBJ1-1, with D hard to call. The CDR3 runs to 14 residues. Germline V gene lookup returns CDR1 LNHDA and CDR2 SQIVND (reference sequence). The germline V and J ends were trimmed by 1 base and 0 bases, with 6 bases remaining between them.

This clonotype was seen a single time. The V and J genes are TRBV7-9 and TRBJ1-4, with D unclear. The V end was cut by 3 bases, the J end by 7 bases, with 6 bases between. The CDR3 totals 12 residues. Germline V gene lookup returns CDR1 SEHNR and CDR2 FQNEAQ (reference sequence). CDR3 sequence (DNA): TGTGCCAGCAGCTTCGGCGTTGAAAAACTGTTTTTT. Encoded protein: CASSFGVEKLFF. Full variable domain (outside the CDR3, taken from reference TRBV7-9 and TRBJ1-4): DTGVSQNPRHKITKRGQNVTFRCDPISEHNRLYWYRQTLGQGPEFLTYFQNEAQLEKSRLLSDRFSAERPKGSFSTLEIQRTEQGDSAMYLCASSFGVEKLFFGSGTQLSVL.

The J gene is TRBJ2-5, the V gene TRBV5-5; TRBD2 matches 9 bases. V lost 0 bases, J lost 1 base, and 10 bases stayed unmatched. The germline V gene encodes CDR1 SGHKS and CDR2 YYEKEE (reference sequence). The CDR3 consists of 18 residues. The CDR3 region is CASSLGQSDSGSQETQYF. As DNA, the CDR3 is TGTGCCAGCAGCTTGGGACAGTCTGATAGCGGGAGCCAAGAGACCCAGTACTTC.

The J gene is TRBJ1-2, the V gene TRBV7-2, with D perhaps TRBD1 (5 bases). Looked up from germline, CDR1 is SGHTA and CDR2 is FQGNSA. The ends were cut back, 4 bases at V and 5 bases at J, with 11 bases in the middle. The CDR3 runs to 13 residues. In DNA, the CDR3 is TGTGCCAGCAGCTCAGCAGGGATATATGGCTACACCTTC. It specifies CASSSAGIYGYTF.

This clonotype was seen a few times. The chain employs TRBV4-3 and TRBJ2-7, with a weak D call TRBD1 (6 bases). CDR1 and CDR2 from the germline V gene are LGHNA and YSLEER. The CDR3 length is 15 residues. V was shortened by 1 base and J by 0 bases, with 10 bases between the two germline ends. CDR3 loop: CASSQAGQLSYEQYF. The CDR3 DNA reads as TGCGCCAGCAGCCAAGCAGGACAGCTCTCCTACGAGCAGTACTTC.

The chain carries TRBV6-2 or TRBV6-3 and TRBJ1-5; D unresolved. V was pared by 3 bases and J by 9 bases, with 9 bases between. CDR3 length: 12 residues. Germline V gene sequence: CDR1 MNHEY, CDR2 SVGEGT. CDR3 sequence reads: CASSYVEGPQHF. Here the CDR3 DNA reads TGTGCCAGCAGTTATGTGGAGGGGCCCCAGCATTTT.

The rearrangement uses TRBV6-5 and TRBJ1-2, with D possibly matching TRBD1 (5 bases). Trimming shortened V by 5 bases and J by 6 bases, and 7 bases separated the two germline ends. This CDR3 is built from 11 residues. From germline, CDR1 is MNHEY and CDR2 SVGAGI. The CDR3 DNA follows: TGTGCCAGCAGTGACAGCCATGGCTACACCTTC. Residues: CASSDSHGYTF.

There are a few counts of this clonotype. The rearrangement joins TRBV7-8 to TRBJ2-7; no definite D call. This CDR3 is 14 amino acids long. Trimming took off 3 bases at V and 3 bases at J, with 12 bases between the two ends. Germline CDR1 is SGHVS and CDR2 is FQNEAQ. The CDR3 loop is CASSLGNTDYEQYF. CDR3 coding DNA: TGTGCCAGCAGCTTGGGCAACACAGACTACGAGCAGTACTTC.

This chain uses TRBV6-4 with TRBJ2-2; D may match TRBD1 or TRBD2 (6 bases each). The CDR3 extends over 14 amino acids. Looked up from germline, CDR1 is MRHNA and CDR2 is SNTAGT. Trimming removed 3 bases from V and 4 bases from J, with 9 bases in between. The CDR3 bases are TGTGCCAGCAGTGAGGGGGGCGGCACCGGGGAGCTGTTTTTT. This encodes CASSEGGGTGELFF.

Regarding this clonotype: A much larger clone lies one base from this, so it may be a read error. The genes are TRBV9 and TRBJ1-2; D remains ambiguous. The germline V gene has CDR1 SGDLS and CDR2 YYNGEE. The ends were cut back, 10 bases at V and 4 bases at J, with 17 bases in the middle. The CDR3 contains 13 residues. CDR3 in amino acids: CAGNPAGFYGYTF. DNA for the CDR3: TGTGCCGGCAATCCGGCAGGATTCTATGGCTACACCTTC.

There are many counts of this clonotype. The chain links TRBV10-1 to TRBJ2-2, with D possibly being TRBD2 (6 bases). Trimming took 2 bases from V and 5 from J, leaving 15 bases between them. CDR1 and CDR2 from the germline V gene are WNHNN and SYGVQD (reference sequence). The CDR3 covers 16 residues. The CDR3 loop is CASSEAGNLGTGELFF. CDR3 sequence (DNA): TGCGCCAGCAGTGAGGCGGGAAACCTAGGGACCGGGGAGCTGTTTTTT.

Of note for this clonotype: A read error may be the cause here, since a much bigger clone is one base away. The genes are TRBV7-2 and TRBJ2-1; unclear D gene. The CDR3 has 14 residues. Germline V lookup: CDR1 SGHTA, CDR2 FQGNSA. The CDR3 sequence is CASSQGFDFYEQFF. The CDR3 coding sequence is TGCGCCAGCAGCCAAGGGTTCGACTTCTACGAGCAGTTCTTC. The full variable domain, in which reference TRBV7-2 and TRBJ2-1 provide the parts outside the CDR3, is GAGVSQSPSNKVTEKGKDVELRCDPISGHTALYWYRQSLGQGLEFLIYFQGNSAPDKSGLPSDRFSAERTGGSVSTLTIQRTQQEDSAVYLCASSQGFDFYEQFFGPGTRLTVL.

The V call is TRBV20-1, the J call TRBJ1-5; 8 bases are a match to TRBD1. The CDR3 runs 14 residues. The V gene end was trimmed by 5 bases and the J gene end by 0 bases; junction bases not matched to a gene: 3. Looked up from germline, CDR1 is DFQATT and CDR2 is SNEGSKA (reference sequence). Here the CDR3 reads CSAGTGTSNQPQHF. DNA for the CDR3: TGCAGTGCTGGGACAGGAACTAGCAATCAGCCCCAGCATTTT.

This chain connects TRBV28 to TRBJ2-7; 8 bases map to TRBD2. The J segment lost 3 bases and the V segment lost 4 bases, leaving 5 bases of the junction unmatched. The CDR3 spans 14 residues. Germline CDR1 is MDHEN and CDR2 is SYDVKM. The CDR3 loop is CASSYLGRVYEQYF. CDR3 bases: TGTGCCAGCAGTTACCTCGGGAGGGTCTACGAGCAGTACTTC. The full variable domain, its missing parts supplied by reference TRBV28 and TRBJ2-7, is DVKVTQSSRYLVKRTGEKVFLECVQDMDHENMFWYRQDPGLGLRLIYFSYDVKMKEKGDIPEGYSVSREKKERFSLILESASTNQTSMYLCASSYLGRVYEQYFGPGTRLTVT.

With respect to this clonotype: With a much larger clone just one base away, this may be a read error. This chain links TRBV20-1 with TRBJ2-5; D not resolved. Germline CDR1 DFQATT, CDR2 SNEGSKA (reference sequence). V lost 5 bases to trimming and J lost 5 bases, with 15 bases between them. This CDR3 is 13 amino acids long. CDR3 bases: TGCAGTGCTGGAGCTGACCTAGGGGAGACCCAGTACTTC. Encoded protein: CSAGADLGETQYF.

This clonotype turned up a few times. The chain carries TRBV9 and TRBJ1-2; 11 nucleotides align to TRBD1. CDR3 length: 19 amino acids. Trimming at V came to 2 bases and at J to 3 bases, leaving 15 bases not matched to a gene. CDR1 is SGDLS, CDR2 YYNGEE, per germline. Here the CDR3 DNA reads TGTGCCAGCAGCGTCTCCGGGACAGGGGGTTCCTCAGAAGACTATGGCTACACCTTC. Translating it yields CASSVSGTGGSSEDYGYTF.

Ten or more counts support this clonotype. V gene TRBV11-2 combines with J gene TRBJ2-7; D perhaps matches TRBD2 (6 bases). Per the germline V gene, CDR1 is SGHAT and CDR2 is FQNNGV. V lost 3 bases, J lost 5 bases, and 11 bases lay in between. The CDR3 spans 13 residues. CDR3 in DNA: TGTGCCAGCAGCTTGGTGGGGGGACACGAGCAGTACTTC. It encodes CASSLVGGHEQYF.

The chain is built from TRBV7-2 and TRBJ2-7, with 9 bases identical to TRBD2. This CDR3 has 14 residues. Trimming cost V 3 bases and J 7 bases; bases outside gene matches: 7. Germline CDR1 and CDR2: SGHTA and FQGNSA. CDR3 region: CASSFAGGPLEQYF. In nucleotides, the CDR3 is TGTGCCAGCAGCTTTGCGGGGGGGCCTTTAGAGCAGTACTTC.

V usage is TRBV7-2 and J usage is TRBJ2-5, with TRBD1 identical over 11 bases. CDR3 size: 13 residues. The germline V gene encodes CDR1 SGHTA and CDR2 FQGNSA. The trim removed 6 bases at V and 10 bases at J, leaving 7 bases unmatched. The CDR3 bases are TGTGCCAGCAGACGGACAGGGGGCCCTGACCAGTACTTC. Its translation is CASRRTGGPDQYF.

The table lists this clonotype with many counts. The chain is built from TRBV5-1 and TRBJ2-2, with 12 bases aligning to TRBD2. CDR1 and CDR2 from the germline V gene are SGHRS and YFSETQ. Losses at the gene ends were 7 bases for V and 7 bases for J; bases not matched to a gene: 5. The CDR3 consists of 14 residues. The CDR3 protein is CASRLAGAGGELFF. The CDR3 DNA sequence: TGCGCCAGCCGACTAGCGGGAGCCGGCGGGGAGCTGTTTTTT.